This TCR beta chain derives from a study of response to subunit inactivated influenza vaccine. Notes on the study in general: Each seasonal influenza vaccination, the authors suggested, recruits few new T cells.

As for this clonotype: The antigen remains undetermined.

Germline assignment: CDR1 SGDLS and CDR2 YYNGEE. Trimming cost V 0 bases and J 4 bases; bases outside gene matches: 6. This CDR3 is built from 15 residues. TCRdb reprocessed the RT-PCR reads via MiXCR and lists one record per CDR3 protein. There are around 580,000 distinct CDR3 sequences in the sample; 12% to 15% occur only once, and around 10% lies in the top ten. The source is a man over 45 who received an inactivated influenza vaccine. The source material was PBMCs from blood, sampled approximately 12 days after vaccination. The chain is built from TRBV9 and TRBJ1-2; TRBD1 matches at 7 bases. The CDR3 sequence: CASSVEYRGVYGYTF. The CDR3 coding sequence is TGTGCCAGCAGCGTAGAATACAGGGGCGTCTATGGCTACACCTTC.